The 21 T cell receptor beta chains reported below all come from one sample, sequenced in a study of cytomegalovirus exposure and HLA in healthy donors. A multiplex PCR was run with 60 Vbeta primers and 13 Jbeta primers. Produced via immunoSEQ multiplex PCR; TCRdb's table is partial and in-frame only. The sample gives about 160,000 clones, 75% to 85% of which show up once; around 6.6% is in the top ten. What was sequenced was PBMCs. These receptors all stem from a man aged 50 to 59 in good health and CMV-seropositive.

The rearrangement uses TRBV18 and TRBJ1-3, with D unresolved. Germline V gene lookup returns CDR1 KGHSH and CDR2 LQKENI. The CDR3 runs to 13 residues. Trimming took off 5 bases at V and 0 bases at J, with 5 bases between the two ends. The CDR3 reads CASSTYSGNTIYF. CDR3 DNA sequence: TGTGCCAGCTCAACCTACTCTGGAAACACCATATATTTT.

The chain combines TRBV4-2 with TRBJ2-7, with D unclear. V was trimmed by 3 bases and J by 5 bases, leaving 11 bases between them. This CDR3 is 13 amino acids long. Germline CDR1 LGHNA, CDR2 YNFKEQ. The CDR3 bases are TGTGCCAGCAGCCATACCACCCTAGACGAGCAGTACTTC. Protein product: CASSHTTLDEQYF.

V is TRBV27 and J is TRBJ1-1, with a weak D call TRBD1 (5 bases). Trimming took off 5 bases at V and 4 bases at J, with 17 bases between the two ends. Germline lookup yields CDR1 MNHEY and CDR2 SMNVEV (reference sequence). The CDR3 sequence is 15 residues long. The CDR3 reads CASSPRAPRATEAFF. For the CDR3, the DNA is TGTGCCAGCAGTCCCCGCGCCCCCAGGGCCACTGAAGCTTTCTTT.

V gene TRBV2 combines with J gene TRBJ1-1; tentatively, D is TRBD1 (6 bases). The CDR3 is 14 residues long. Trimming took 11 bases from V and 1 from J, leaving 17 bases between them. From germline, CDR1 is SNHLY and CDR2 FYNNEI. CDR3 sequence: CAQYGGLGNTEAFF. In DNA, the CDR3 is TGTGCCCAATATGGGGGCTTAGGGAACACTGAAGCTTTCTTT. The full variable domain, with the rest looked up from reference TRBV2 and TRBJ1-1, is EPEVTQTPSHQVTQMGQEVILRCVPISNHLYFYWYRQILGQKVEFLVSFYNNEISEKSEIFDDQFSVERPDGSNFTLKIRSTKLEDSAMYFCAQYGGLGNTEAFFGQGTRLTVV.

V gene TRBV13 combines with J gene TRBJ2-7; 7 bases map to TRBD1. Germline V gives CDR1 PRHDT, CDR2 FYEKMQ (reference sequence). The trim removed 8 bases at V and 0 bases at J, leaving 7 bases unmatched. CDR3 length equals 14 residues. CDR3 nucleotides: TGTGCCAGCCGACAGGGCCTGAGCTCCTACGAGCAGTACGTC. Amino acid sequence: CASRQGLSSYEQYV.

The V call is TRBV11-2, the J call TRBJ2-1, with 8 bases lining up with TRBD2. This CDR3 comprises 15 residues. With V trimmed by 1 base and J by 2 bases, 1 base remained unmatched. Germline loops: CDR1 SGHAT, CDR2 FQNNGV. Here the CDR3 DNA reads TGTGCCAGCAGCTTAGCGGGGGGGACCTACAATGAGCAGTTCTTC. Translating gives CASSLAGGTYNEQFF.

This sequence joins TRBV7-3 and TRBJ2-2; 11 bases align to TRBD2. The CDR3 is 18 residues long. J gave up 5 bases and V 5 bases, and 13 bases lay outside the gene matches. Germline CDR1 and CDR2: SGHTA and FQGTGA. Written as DNA, the CDR3 is TGTGCCAGCAGCGCCTTTAGCGGGAGGGCCTTAGGTACCGGGGAGCTGTTTTTT. Protein sequence: CASSAFSGRALGTGELFF.

CDR3 DNA sequence: TGTGCCAGCAGTTCCCTAGGGGGGGCCCAAGAGCAGTACTTC. This sequence encodes CASSSLGGAQEQYF. The V and J genes are TRBV5-4 and TRBJ2-7, with D perhaps matching TRBD2 (7 bases). The CDR3 has 14 residues. The V gene's germline CDR1 is SGHNT and CDR2 YYREEE (reference sequence). V lost 5 bases and J 7 bases, leaving 19 bases between the germline ends.

This clone was observed once. This rearrangement joins TRBV5-8 to TRBJ2-1; D is possibly TRBD2 (5 bases). The length of the CDR3 is 17 residues. CDR1 is SGHTS, CDR2 YDEGEE, per germline. V gave up 5 bases and J gave up 2 bases, with 20 bases separating them. The CDR3 loop is CASSRSLVWSAYNEQFF. The CDR3, as DNA: TGTGCCAGCAGTCGATCACTAGTTTGGTCGGCCTACAATGAGCAGTTCTTC.

The chain recombines TRBV5-4 with TRBJ2-7, with D perhaps TRBD2 (6 bases). V was pared by 3 bases and J by 0 bases, with 22 bases between. Germline-derived CDR1 and CDR2 are SGHNT and YYREEE (reference sequence). CDR3 length equals 18 residues. The CDR3 DNA reads as TGTGCCAGCAGCTCTGATACTTTGGGGGGAGGCGGCTCCTACGAGCAGTACTTC. Its translation is CASSSDTLGGGGSYEQYF.

The chain employs TRBV28 and TRBJ2-5; 9 bases match TRBD1. The J call may be mistaken, given a closer DNA end match to TRBJ2-7. Germline loops: CDR1 MDHEN, CDR2 SYDVKM. The CDR3 covers 16 residues. This chain's CDR3 is CASRPGTGFPPHEQYF. CDR3 in DNA: TGTGCCAGCAGACCCGGGACAGGGTTCCCACCCCACGAGCAGTACTTC.

The chain has TRBV4-1 and TRBJ1-2, with D possibly TRBD1 on 5 matching bases. The V gene's germline CDR1 is MGHRA and CDR2 YSYEKL. This CDR3 contains 15 residues. The germline V and J ends were trimmed by 0 bases and 2 bases, with 10 bases remaining between them. The CDR3 DNA reads TGCGCCAGCAGCCAAGACGGGGGGACGAACTATGGCTACACCTTC. It yields the protein CASSQDGGTNYGYTF.

This clone was found once. The CDR3 region has the DNA TGTGCCAGCAGCCGGGGGACTAGTTGGGGGTCGGAACGAGATACGCAGTATTTT. It encodes CASSRGTSWGSERDTQYF. The rearrangement links TRBV27 to TRBJ2-3, with TRBD2 matching over 8 bases. The CDR3 runs 18 residues. V shed 6 bases, J shed 5 bases, and the junction held 19 bases outside the gene matches. Germline CDR1 MNHEY, CDR2 SMNVEV (reference sequence).

The chain combines TRBV6-5 with TRBJ1-4; D is unclear. V was trimmed by 6 bases and J by 1 base, leaving 12 bases between them. This CDR3 spans 15 amino acids. Germline V gives CDR1 MNHEY, CDR2 SVGAGI. In DNA, the CDR3 is TGTGCCAGCAGCCGTAGGAGGCGAACTAATGAAAAACTGTTTTTT. Its protein is CASSRRRRTNEKLFF.

V and J are TRBV5-4 and TRBJ2-1; no reliable D call. Germline CDR1 reads SGHNT; CDR2 reads YYREEE (reference sequence). The CDR3 runs 13 residues. V lost 4 bases and J 7 bases, leaving 12 bases between the germline ends. The CDR3 is CASSLRTDNEQFF. The CDR3 DNA reads TGTGCCAGCAGCCTCAGAACCGATAATGAGCAGTTCTTC.

About this clone: This specimen includes other DNA sequences encoding the same CDR3. The chain is built from TRBV5-1 and TRBJ2-1; D possibly corresponds to TRBD2 (6 bases). The V and J ends lost 4 bases and 8 bases respectively, with 19 bases between them. Per germline, CDR1 SGHRS and CDR2 YFSETQ. The CDR3 runs to 15 residues. CDR3 nucleotides: TGCGCCAGCAGCCCCGAATATGGAGGGCGGGATGAGCAGTTCTTC. Translating it yields CASSPEYGGRDEQFF.

The chain couples TRBV30 to TRBJ1-5; D might be TRBD1 (6 bases). The germline V and J ends were trimmed by 3 bases and 6 bases, with 12 bases remaining between them. The CDR3 sequence is 13 residues long. From germline, CDR1 is GTSNPN and CDR2 SVGIG (reference sequence). The CDR3 reads CAWSNGQSQPQHF. The CDR3 DNA is TGTGCCTGGAGCAATGGACAGAGTCAGCCCCAGCATTTT.

The genes are TRBV16 and TRBJ1-5; D may be TRBD1 (5 bases). Germline-derived CDR1 and CDR2 are KGHSY and FQNENV. Between the trimmed V and J ends, which lost 0 bases and 2 bases, there was a span of 11 bases. The CDR3 spans 16 residues. The chain's CDR3 is CASSQSLGGGNQPQHF. The CDR3 nucleotides read TGTGCCAGCAGCCAATCTCTCGGGGGGGGCAATCAGCCCCAGCATTTT.

The chain is built from TRBV2 and TRBJ2-3, with TRBD1 matching 9 bases. There are 14 residues in the CDR3. Per germline, CDR1 SNHLY and CDR2 FYNNEI. Trimming removed 7 bases from V and 4 bases from J; junction bases left unmatched: 6. CDR3 in amino acids: CASTPGQGPDTQYF. The CDR3 DNA sequence: TGTGCCAGCACCCCGGGACAGGGACCAGATACGCAGTATTTT.

CDR3 amino acids: CASSRGGQGAPEAFF. The CDR3 DNA follows: TGCGCCAGCAGCCGGGGCGGACAGGGGGCCCCTGAAGCTTTCTTT. The V and J genes are TRBV5-1 and TRBJ1-1, with TRBD1 identical over 11 bases. The CDR3 is 15 amino acids. Germline V gene sequence: CDR1 SGHRS, CDR2 YFSETQ. With 4 bases clipped from V and 6 bases from J, the junction kept 8 bases outside the gene matches.

The rearrangement joins TRBV7-9 to TRBJ2-1; 13 bases line up with TRBD2. The V gene end was trimmed by 7 bases and the J gene end by 7 bases; junction bases not matched to a gene: 7. CDR1 is SEHNR, CDR2 FQNEAQ, per germline (reference sequence). The CDR3 sequence is 15 residues long. CDR3 protein: CASNPGLAGLNEQFF. The DNA for the CDR3 is TGTGCCAGCAACCCGGGACTAGCGGGATTGAATGAGCAGTTCTTC.